This T cell receptor (beta chain) was recorded in a study of cytomegalovirus exposure and HLA in healthy donors. This CDR3 region has 16 residues. Trimming at V came to 4 bases and at J to 5 bases, leaving 9 bases not matched to a gene. Per the germline V gene, CDR1 is SGDLS and CDR2 is YYNGEE. Separate from the 666-subject first cohort, the roughly 120-subject validation cohort was the one that the donors belonged to. In the case of this clone: Its antigen is as yet unknown.

Study results and caveats: A classifier reportedly called cytomegalovirus status with high sensitivity and specificity.

The method was immunoSEQ multiplex PCR; TCRdb's version includes in-frame clones alone and lacks a portion of them. The sample shows roughly 73,000 clones, about 94% of them seen only once. The TCR comes from a man aged 18 to 30 in good health and CMV-seropositive. The J gene is TRBJ1-5, the V gene TRBV9; 10 bases fit TRBD1. Specimen: PBMCs. The CDR3: CASSKSPGTGDQPQHF. The CDR3 region has the DNA TGTGCCAGCAGCAAAAGCCCCGGGACAGGGGATCAGCCCCAGCATTTT.